This entry lists 28 T cell receptor beta chains sequenced from one sample in a study of blood T cell repertoires in COVID-19. Only in-frame clones appear in the TCRdb table, and some are missing; sequencing was by immunoSEQ multiplex PCR. Among 56,000 or so clones listed, around 85% were seen once. Source material: peripheral blood. The receptor set was obtained from a woman aged 70-85 years with acute or convalescent COVID-19.

The V call is TRBV5-4, the J call TRBJ2-3; D perhaps matches TRBD2 (6 bases). There are 15 residues in the CDR3. Germline V gene lookup returns CDR1 SGHNT and CDR2 YYREEE (reference sequence). Deletions cut 1 base from V and 2 bases from J, with 11 bases between. The CDR3 sequence: CASSLTGVLTDTQYF. The DNA of the CDR3 is TGTGCCAGCAGCTTGACGGGGGTTCTCACAGATACGCAGTATTTT.

This clone was detected a few times. The chain recombines TRBV5-6 with TRBJ2-1, with 7 bases aligning to TRBD2. Trimming took 0 bases from V and 9 from J; bases not matched to a gene: 3. Germline loops: CDR1 SGHDT, CDR2 YYEEEE. This CDR3 is built from 13 residues. CDR3 sequence reads: CASSLEGRGEQFF. Written as DNA, the CDR3 is TGTGCCAGCAGCTTGGAGGGGAGGGGTGAGCAGTTCTTC.

Concerning this clone: Mismatch with germline at one junction end may stem from a read error. The chain uses TRBV7-7 and TRBJ2-5, with 7 bases identical to TRBD1. The germline CDR1 and CDR2 sequences are SSHAT and FNYEAQ (reference sequence). This CDR3 is built from 14 residues. The chain's CDR3 is CASSSTGVLETQYF. As DNA, the CDR3 is TGTGCTAGCAGCAGCACAGGGGTTTTGGAGACCCAGTACTTC.

The V gene is TRBV28, the J gene TRBJ1-2; D unclear. Germline V gene sequence: CDR1 MDHEN, CDR2 SYDVKM. CDR3 length: 16 amino acids. The V and J ends lost 5 bases and 4 bases respectively, with 20 bases between them. CDR3 protein: CASSTGLTENIYGYTF. DNA for the CDR3: TGTGCCAGCAGTACCGGACTGACCGAGAATATCTATGGCTACACCTTC.

The chain is built from TRBV28 and TRBJ2-7; D gene unclear. This CDR3 region has 13 residues. Germline CDR1 is MDHEN and CDR2 is SYDVKM. V lost 5 bases to trimming and J lost 3 bases, with 11 bases between them. In DNA, the CDR3 is TGTGCCAGCAGTCTGAAACGGTACTACGAGCAGTACTTC. This encodes CASSLKRYYEQYF.

The chain couples TRBV30 to TRBJ1-3; D is possibly TRBD1 (5 bases). CDR3 length equals 15 residues. Germline CDR1 is GTSNPN and CDR2 is SVGIG (reference sequence). V was cut by 0 bases and J by 4 bases, with 13 bases left in between. The CDR3 DNA sequence: TGTGCCTGGAGTGTATCGGGCAGGGCGGGAAACACCATATATTTT. Its translation: CAWSVSGRAGNTIYF.

This chain links TRBV5-4 with TRBJ1-4, with a weak D call TRBD1 (6 bases). The CDR3 sequence is 14 residues long. The germline V gene has CDR1 SGHNT and CDR2 YYREEE (reference sequence). V was pared by 0 bases and J by 7 bases, with 10 bases between. CDR3 sequence (DNA): TGTGCCAGCAGCTTGGGTAGGGGGACTGAAAAACTGTTTTTT. Its protein product is CASSLGRGTEKLFF.

This chain links TRBV29-1 with TRBJ1-1, with 8 bases matching TRBD1. The ends lost 3 bases at V and 4 bases at J; junction bases unmatched: 4. The CDR3 sequence is 13 residues long. Per germline, CDR1 SQVTM and CDR2 ANQGSEA. CDR3 nucleotide sequence: TGCAGCGTTGACAGGGGGCCAGGCACTGAAGCTTTCTTT. Protein sequence: CSVDRGPGTEAFF.

The chain combines TRBV11-2 with TRBJ1-2, with TRBD1 identical over 7 bases. The CDR3 extends over 16 amino acids. V was clipped by 5 bases and J by 1 base; unmatched bases: 10. The germline gives CDR1 SGHAT, CDR2 FQNNGV. CDR3 region: CASSQDRIRLNYGYTF. CDR3 bases: TGTGCCAGCAGCCAGGACAGGATAAGACTTAACTATGGCTACACCTTC.

The rearrangement uses TRBV5-1 and TRBJ1-3; D possibly corresponds to TRBD1 (5 bases). Trimming took 5 bases from V and 3 from J, leaving 18 bases between them. The CDR3 is made up of 16 amino acids. Looked up from germline, CDR1 is SGHRS and CDR2 is YFSETQ. As DNA, the CDR3 is TGCGCCAGCAGGTCGGGCAGGGTCGACGTTGGAAACACCATATATTTT. Translated, it gives CASRSGRVDVGNTIYF. Combining the CDR3 with reference TRBV5-1 and TRBJ1-3 gives the whole variable domain KAGVTQTPRYLIKTRGQQVTLSCSPISGHRSVSWYQQTPGQGLQFLFEYFSETQRNKGNFPGRFSGRQFSNSRSEMNVSTLELGDSALYLCASRSGRVDVGNTIYFGEGSWLTVV.

The CDR3 region is CASSRGNGGGYEQYF. CDR3 bases: TGTGCCAGCAGCCGAGGCAACGGGGGGGGATACGAGCAGTACTTC. V is TRBV3-1 (or the pseudogene TRBV3-2) and J is TRBJ2-7; 8 bases match TRBD2. CDR3 length: 15 residues. Trimming at V came to 4 bases and at J to 4 bases, leaving 9 bases not matched to a gene. Germline CDR1 LGHDT, CDR2 YNNKEL (reference sequence).

The chain links TRBV2 to TRBJ2-1, with unresolved D. V lost 5 bases and J lost 9, with 11 bases in between. The CDR3 extends over 12 amino acids. Germline CDR1 is SNHLY and CDR2 is FYNNEI. The CDR3 coding sequence is TGTGCCAGCAGTACCCTGGCAGTTGAGCAGTTCTTC. As protein: CASSTLAVEQFF.

This sequence joins TRBV9 and TRBJ2-1; 9 bases are shared with TRBD2. V was pared by 4 bases and J by 4 bases, with 6 bases of the junction left unmatched. This CDR3 contains 15 residues. Germline V gene sequence: CDR1 SGDLS, CDR2 YYNGEE. As DNA, the CDR3 is TGTGCCAGCAGCCTGAGACTAGCGGAATACAATGAGCAGTTCTTC. Translation gives CASSLRLAEYNEQFF.

V usage is TRBV24-1 and J usage is TRBJ2-3, with D possibly TRBD1 on 6 matching bases. Between the trimmed V and J ends, which lost 4 bases and 2 bases, there was a span of 21 bases. This CDR3 spans 18 amino acids. Germline V gene lookup returns CDR1 KGHDR and CDR2 SFDVKD. CDR3 nucleotides: TGTGCCACCAGTGACCGTGACACAGGAAGACAGGACACAGATACGCAGTATTTT. Amino acid sequence: CATSDRDTGRQDTDTQYF.

The V gene is TRBV7-8, the J gene TRBJ1-5; D possibly corresponds to TRBD1 (6 bases). The CDR3 has 14 residues. V was shortened by 5 bases and J by 5 bases, with 13 bases between the two germline ends. Germline CDR1 SGHVS, CDR2 FQNEAQ. This chain's CDR3 is CASSPGHIHQPQHF. The DNA of the CDR3 is TGTGCCAGCAGCCCGGGACATATCCATCAGCCCCAGCATTTT.

The V call is TRBV2, the J call TRBJ1-6; the D gene is possibly TRBD1 (6 bases). V gave up 7 bases and J gave up 10 bases, with 11 bases separating them. The CDR3 spans 12 residues. The V gene's germline CDR1 is SNHLY and CDR2 FYNNEI. CDR3 in amino acids: CASKGEQSPLHF. As DNA, the CDR3 is TGTGCCAGCAAGGGGGAACAATCACCCCTCCACTTT.

The V gene is TRBV3-1 (or the pseudogene TRBV3-2), the J gene TRBJ2-5; 11 positions agree with TRBD2. CDR1 is LGHDT and CDR2 is YNNKEL in the germline V gene (reference sequence). There are 17 residues in the CDR3. J gave up 5 bases and V 5 bases, and 13 bases lay outside the gene matches. Written as DNA, the CDR3 is TGTGCCAGCAGCTCAGGACGGCTAGCGGGGGGTAGGGAGACCCAGTACTTC. Protein sequence: CASSSGRLAGGRETQYF.

The chain joins TRBV6-2 or TRBV6-3 to TRBJ1-5; D call uncertain. The CDR3 loop spans 16 amino acids. The V gene's germline CDR1 is MNHEY and CDR2 SVGEGT. V gave up 5 bases and J gave up 6 bases, with 20 bases separating them. The CDR3: CASSTGWRNSRQPQHF. The CDR3 DNA is TGTGCCAGCAGTACCGGCTGGCGGAATTCTCGTCAGCCCCAGCATTTT.

This chain links TRBV27 with TRBJ2-2; 10 nucleotides match TRBD1. Trimming removed 3 bases from V and 4 bases from J; junction bases left unmatched: 8. The CDR3 extends over 17 amino acids. Germline V CDR1 and CDR2: MNHEY, SMNVEV (reference sequence). The CDR3 DNA reads TGTGCCAGCAGTTTTTCCTCCGGGACAGGGGTCACCGGGGAGCTGTTTTTT. It encodes CASSFSSGTGVTGELFF.

This clone was counted between two and nine times. The chain has TRBV4-2 and TRBJ2-5, with 7 bases lining up with TRBD2. Germline values: CDR1 LGHNA, CDR2 YNFKEQ. J lost 0 bases, V lost 1 base, and 5 bases had no gene match. This CDR3 is built from 16 residues. This chain's CDR3 is CASSQGSGTNQETQYF. CDR3 in DNA: TGTGCCAGCAGCCAAGGTTCGGGGACTAACCAAGAGACCCAGTACTTC.

Note on this clone: Other DNA sequences in this specimen translate into the identical CDR3. This chain joins TRBV24-1 and TRBJ2-1, with 9 nucleotides matching TRBD2. Germline assignment: CDR1 KGHDR and CDR2 SFDVKD. This CDR3 spans 15 amino acids. J was trimmed by 7 bases and V by 3 bases; bases with no gene match: 6. The CDR3 region is CATSDRAGGRNEQFF. CDR3 DNA: TGTGCCACCAGTGATCGAGCGGGGGGAAGGAATGAGCAGTTCTTC.

V and J are TRBV5-1 and TRBJ2-7; the match to TRBD2 covers 7 bases. The CDR3 has 14 amino acids. Trimming removed 0 bases from V and 6 bases from J; junction bases left unmatched: 6. Germline loops: CDR1 SGHRS, CDR2 YFSETQ. The CDR3 here is CASSLDPGGGEQYF. Here the CDR3 DNA reads TGCGCCAGCAGCTTGGACCCTGGGGGGGGCGAGCAGTACTTC.

The chain combines TRBV28 with TRBJ2-3, with D maybe TRBD1 (6 bases). V was pared by 3 bases and J by 1 base, with 14 bases between. Germline CDR1 is MDHEN and CDR2 is SYDVKM. This CDR3 spans 16 amino acids. The CDR3 bases are TGTGCCAGCAGTTTGTTACAGGGTGGGGGCACAGATACGCAGTATTTT. Protein sequence: CASSLLQGGGTDTQYF. Looking up the rest from reference TRBV28 and TRBJ2-3 gives the full variable domain: DVKVTQSSRYLVKRTGEKVFLECVQDMDHENMFWYRQDPGLGLRLIYFSYDVKMKEKGDIPEGYSVSREKKERFSLILESASTNQTSMYLCASSLLQGGGTDTQYFGPGTRLTVL.

The V and J genes are TRBV7-8 and TRBJ1-3; D is unclear. CDR3 length: 16 amino acids. In germline, CDR1 is SGHVS, CDR2 FQNEAQ. V was pared by 3 bases and J by 0 bases, with 12 bases between. In nucleotides, the CDR3 is TGTGCCAGCAGCTTTGATCTTAGAAGCTCTGGAAACACCATATATTTT. It codes for CASSFDLRSSGNTIYF.

The rearrangement links TRBV9 to TRBJ2-6, with 10 bases lining up with TRBD1. The CDR3 has 18 amino acids. Trimming cost V 4 bases and J 0 bases; bases outside gene matches: 7. Germline CDR1 reads SGDLS; CDR2 reads YYNGEE. The CDR3 DNA follows: TGTGCCAGCAGCCCCCGGGACAGGGGTGTCTCTGGGGCCAACGTCCTGACTTTC. It is translated as CASSPRDRGVSGANVLTF.

The chain links TRBV10-2 to TRBJ2-3, with 12 bases aligning to TRBD2. The ends lost 8 bases at V and 0 bases at J; junction bases unmatched: 9. The CDR3 contains 17 residues. The germline gives CDR1 WSHSY, CDR2 SAAADI. The CDR3 coding sequence is TGCGCCAGCTCACTAGCGGGGGGCCAGACTAGCACAGATACGCAGTATTTT. Amino acids: CASSLAGGQTSTDTQYF.

The J gene is TRBJ2-1, the V gene TRBV28; TRBD1 matches 8 bases. CDR1 and CDR2 (germline): MDHEN, SYDVKM. The CDR3 totals 17 residues. Trimming at V came to 3 bases and at J to 1 base, leaving 8 bases not matched to a gene. The CDR3 reads CASSLAQGDESYNEQFF. As DNA, the CDR3 is TGTGCCAGCAGTTTGGCACAGGGGGACGAATCCTACAATGAGCAGTTCTTC.

The V gene is TRBV6-6, the J gene TRBJ1-2, with TRBD1 matching over 7 bases. CDR3 length equals 14 residues. J was trimmed by 3 bases and V by 8 bases; bases with no gene match: 9. Germline V lookup: CDR1 MNHNY, CDR2 SVGAGI (reference sequence). The CDR3 loop reads CASRDSGTDYGYTF. CDR3 nucleotides: TGTGCCAGCCGAGACTCCGGGACAGACTATGGCTACACCTTC.